These T cell receptor beta chains were read from a single sample in a study of OX40 agonist ivuxolimab in advanced cancers. The protocol was immunoSEQ multiplex PCR, while the TCRdb copy is restricted to in-frame clones and leaves out a portion. The sample contains tens of thousands of clones, approximately 87% of which appear only once. Specimen: CD4+ or CD8+ T cells sorted from blood, collected in a trial of the OX40 agonist ivuxolimab. These receptors came from an adult with an advanced solid tumor such as melanoma, head and neck, liver or kidney cancer. Each CDR3 is given with its conserved first and last residue. A D gene is named only where the DNA matches it firmly. Not all rows give a size; the values are once, few, many and, for expanded clones, a class.

-	TRBV2	TRBJ1-2	-	13	TGTGCCAGCAGTCCCGACAGGAGATATGGCTACACCTTC	CASSPDRRYGYTF
TRBD1	TRBV18	TRBJ1-1	-	15	TGTGCCAGCTCACCGCAGGGGGACCCTAACACTGAAGCTTTCTTT	CASSPQGDPNTEAFF
-	TRBV15	TRBJ2-2	few	15	TGTGCCACCAGCGCACTGGTCGCGAACACCGGGGAGCTGTTTTTT	CATSALVANTGELFF
-	TRBV6-1	TRBJ1-1	-	14	TGTGCCAGCAGTGGTGGAAACAGCAACACTGAAGCTTTCTTT	CASSGGNSNTEAFF
TRBD2	TRBV7-2	TRBJ2-7	-	15	TGTGCCAGCAGCTTAGTTGGGGGGGACCTTTACGAGCAGTACTTC	CASSLVGGDLYEQYF
-	TRBV5-1	TRBJ2-5	-	15	TGCGCCAGCAGCTCCGGACAACCTGGGGAAGAGACCCAGTACTTC	CASSSGQPGEETQYF
-	TRBV18	TRBJ2-7	-	16	TGTGCCAGCTCACCCGTCCCGGGACTCAAGATGGGGGAGCAGTACTTC	CASSPVPGLKMGEQYF
-	TRBV7-6	TRBJ1-4	-	17	TGTGCCAGCAGCTTAGGCCAGCAACGGGGGAGGAATGAAAAACTGTTTTTT	CASSLGQQRGRNEKLFF
TRBD2	TRBV6-6	TRBJ2-1	-	15	TGTGCCAGCACAAGCGGGCGGGGGTTTTACAATGAGCAGTTCTTC	CASTSGRGFYNEQFF
-	TRBV21-1	TRBJ2-7	-	16	-	CASSKDFAGGAYEQYF
-	TRBV6-5	TRBJ2-1	-	14	TGTGCCAGCAGTCCCCGGCCTGGAGGCAATGAGCAGTTCTTC	CASSPRPGGNEQFF
TRBD1	TRBV19	TRBJ1-6	-	16	TGTGCCAGTAGTATGACCCGGGACAGGTATAATTCACCCCTCCACTTT	CASSMTRDRYNSPLHF
-	TRBV19	TRBJ2-1	once	15	TGTGCCAGTACGACAGATCACGCGGGTTACAATGAGCAGTTCTTC	CASTTDHAGYNEQFF
-	TRBV5-1	TRBJ2-6	-	18	TGCGCCAGCAGCTTCCTTTCGACAAGGGTCTCTGGGGCCAACGTCCTGACTTTC	CASSFLSTRVSGANVLTF
-	TRBV28	TRBJ2-6	-	15	TGTGCCAGCAGGGAAACAGGGACCGGGGCCAACGTCCTGACTTTC	CASRETGTGANVLTF
-	TRBV28	TRBJ2-7	-	16	TGTGCCAGCAGTTTAATCGGGTCGGGGCATACCTACGAGCAGTACTTC	CASSLIGSGHTYEQYF
-	TRBV9	TRBJ1-1	medium-sized	15	TGTGCCAGCAGCGTAGGGGGGACCGCTATCGGAGAAGCTTTCTTT	CASSVGGTAIGEAFF
-	TRBV18	TRBJ2-2	few	16	TGTGCCAGTTCAACCGGGACGGGGGCGGCCACCGGGGAGCTGTTTTTT	CASSTGTGAATGELFF
-	TRBV7-3	TRBJ2-3	-	14	TGTGCCAGCAGCCGACGGAGTGTGACAGATACGCAGTATTTT	CASSRRSVTDTQYF
-	TRBV19	TRBJ2-7	-	13	TGTGCCAGTAGTACGGGACGAACCGAGGAGCAGTACTTC	CASSTGRTEEQYF
TRBD1	TRBV7-9	TRBJ2-7	-	15	TGTGCCAGCAGCTTCGGGACAGGGCCTATCTACGAGCAGTACTTC	CASSFGTGPIYEQYF
-	TRBV30	TRBJ2-1	-	15	TGTGCCTGGAGGAGGTGGGAGGTACAGTACAATGAGCAGTTCTTC	CAWRRWEVQYNEQFF
-	TRBV18	TRBJ1-5	-	14	TGTGCCAGCTCACCCCCCAATAGCAATCAGCCCCAGCATTTT	CASSPPNSNQPQHF
-	TRBV27	TRBJ1-1	-	13	TGTGCCAGCAGTTTATTGGTTGACACTGAAGCTTTCTTT	CASSLLVDTEAFF
TRBD2	TRBV6-1	TRBJ2-3	-	17	TGTGCCAGCAGTGAACGGCGCCTAGCGGGGACCACAGATACGCAGTATTTT	CASSERRLAGTTDTQYF
TRBD1	TRBV19	TRBJ1-5	-	17	TGTGCCAGTAGTATTATAGACGGCAGGGGGCGTGCTCAGCCCCAGCATTTT	CASSIIDGRGRAQPQHF
-	TRBV27	TRBJ2-7	-	16	TGTGCCAGCAGTCCTCGCCGTGGGGGTGAGTCCTACGAGCAGTACTTC	CASSPRRGGESYEQYF
-	TRBV29-1	TRBJ2-7	-	13	TGCAGCGTTTCCCCCTCATTTGGCTACGAGCAGTACTTC	CSVSPSFGYEQYF
TRBD2	TRBV7-2	TRBJ2-1	-	14	TGTGCCAGCAGCCTTCCCCGGGAGGGATATGAGCAGTTCTTC	CASSLPREGYEQFF
TRBD1	TRBV19	TRBJ1-2	-	15	TGTGCCAGTAGTCCTGGGACAGCAAACAACTATGGCTACACCTTC	CASSPGTANNYGYTF
-	TRBV5-6	TRBJ2-6	few	16	TGTGCCAGCAGCTTCCGGGGATTCTCTGGGGCCAACGTCCTGACTTTC	CASSFRGFSGANVLTF
-	TRBV5-5	TRBJ1-2	-	13	TGTGCCAGCAGACCGAGTGAGAACTATGGCTACACCTTC	CASRPSENYGYTF
-	TRBV2	TRBJ2-1	-	15	TGTGCCAGCAGCGCTCGGGTGGGGTACTACAATGAGCAGTTCTTC	CASSARVGYYNEQFF
-	TRBV30	TRBJ1-2	-	12	TGTGCCTTGGGGCGGGGAAACTATGGCTACACCTTC	CALGRGNYGYTF
-	TRBV25-1	TRBJ1-1	-	16	TGTGCCAGCAGTGAATGGGGGGGAAGAATGAACACTGAAGCTTTCTTT	CASSEWGGRMNTEAFF
TRBD1	TRBV19	TRBJ2-4	few	14	TGTGCCAGTAGTCTAGGGGGCGCTGGGAACATTCAGTACTTC	CASSLGGAGNIQYF
-	TRBV6-5	TRBJ1-1	-	13	TGTGCCAGCAGTTACTCCGGTAGGACTGAAGCTTTCTTT	CASSYSGRTEAFF
-	TRBV2	TRBJ1-4	-	14	TGTGCCAGCAGTCCGAGGACGGGTAATGAAAAACTGTTTTTT	CASSPRTGNEKLFF
TRBD1	TRBV29-1	TRBJ2-1	-	14	TGCAGCGTTGTTACAGGGGGCTCCTACAATGAGCAGTTCTTC	CSVVTGGSYNEQFF
-	TRBV7-2	TRBJ2-7	-	11	TGTGCCAGCAGCGAATCCTACGAGCAGTACTTC	CASSESYEQYF